The entry below describes one T cell receptor beta chain. RNA, at about 0.45 to 1 ug, was reverse transcribed with random hexamers. TCRdb passed the immunoSEQ multiplex PCR reads through MiXCR, listing each CDR3 protein once. The table has some 170,000 distinct CDR3 sequences, just under 95% seen once. Trimming removed 4 bases from V and 0 bases from J, with 17 bases in between. CDR3 size: 16 residues. The germline V gene encodes CDR1 SGDLS and CDR2 YYNGEE. This specimen comes from a study of CD8 T cells in Susac syndrome. Blood CD8+ and CD4+ T cells underwent high-throughput TCR beta sequencing. The sequenced sample was CD4+ T cells from PBMCs. The source of this sequence is a human donor with Susac syndrome. This chain uses TRBV9 with TRBJ2-7; D tentatively reads TRBD1 or TRBD2 (5 bases each). The CDR3, as DNA: TGTGCCAGCAGCCCCCAGGAAGAGGGGAGCTCCTACGAGCAGTACTTC. This encodes CASSPQEEGSSYEQYF.